This is a list of T cell receptor beta chains from one sample in a study of T cell clones after liver transplantation. Assay: immunoSEQ multiplex PCR; the TCRdb copy retains only in-frame clones and omits some. The sample consists of some 75,000 clones, over 70% of them appearing once. This material consisted of CD4+ T cells from blood, taken before liver transplant. The receptors derive from a human donor who received a liver transplant. Both conserved end residues are part of each CDR3. A D gene is named only where the DNA matches it firmly. A row's size may be missing; if present it is once, few, many or a size class.

TRBV5-3	TRBJ1-4	-	TRBD1	CARSHRRGQGVPTNEKLFF	TGTGCCAGAAGCCATCGCCGAGGACAGGGGGTACCAACTAATGAAAAACTGTTTTTT
TRBV6-5	TRBJ1-5	-	-	CASSYSGTQGQPQHF	TGTGCCAGCAGTTACTCGGGGACTCAGGGACAGCCCCAGCATTTT
TRBV4-1	TRBJ1-5	-	TRBD1	CASSPGQGLSSVQPQHF	TGCGCCAGCAGCCCCGGACAGGGACTCTCCTCTGTTCAGCCCCAGCATTTT
TRBV5-1	TRBJ2-5	-	-	CASSPSSPRTIRQTQYF	TGCGCCAGCAGCCCCTCTAGTCCCAGGACTATTCGGCAGACCCAGTACTTC
TRBV29-1	TRBJ1-2	-	-	CSVEKGRANYGYTF	TGCAGCGTTGAAAAGGGCAGGGCGAACTATGGCTACACCTTC
TRBV11-2	TRBJ1-2	-	-	CASSRPGDYGHTF	TGTGCCAGCAGCCGTCCTGGGGATTATGGCCACACCTTC
TRBV6-6	TRBJ2-5	-	-	CASRRTDQETQYF	TGTGCCAGCAGAAGAACAGACCAAGAGACCCAGTACTTC
TRBV9	TRBJ2-1	-	-	CASSRNYQSPEQFF	TGTGCCAGCAGCCGTAACTATCAGTCGCCAGAGCAGTTCTTC
TRBV5-4	TRBJ2-7	-	-	CASSLPPPGQQYF	TGTGCCAGCAGCTTGCCGCCTCCGGGACAGCAGTACTTC
TRBV28	TRBJ2-7	few	-	CASSPTVLYEQYF	TGTGCCAGCAGTCCGACAGTTCTCTACGAGCAGTACTTC
TRBV5-1	TRBJ2-5	-	-	CASSLVAGVQETQYF	TGCGCCAGCAGCTTGGTGGCAGGAGTACAAGAGACCCAGTACTTC
TRBV5-1	TRBJ2-5	-	TRBD2	CASSLNSGSLETQYF	TGCGCCAGCAGCTTGAATAGCGGGAGTTTGGAGACCCAGTACTTC
TRBV18	TRBJ2-7	-	-	CASSPLGDSYEQYF	TGTGCCAGCTCACCACTCGGGGACTCGTACGAGCAGTACTTC
TRBV2	TRBJ1-2	-	-	CASSVEGGGSYGYTF	TGTGCCAGCAGTGTCGAGGGAGGGGGTTCCTATGGCTACACCTTC
TRBV28	TRBJ2-3	-	TRBD1	CASSPPQGQDYTDTQYF	TGTGCCAGCAGTCCACCGCAGGGACAGGATTACACAGATACGCAGTATTTT
TRBV28	TRBJ2-1	once	-	CASSSGEQFF	TGTGCCAGCAGTTCTGGGGAGCAGTTCTTC
TRBV5-4	TRBJ2-1	-	-	CASSPSAGAWSSYNEQFF	TGTGCCAGCAGCCCGAGCGCCGGGGCCTGGAGCTCCTACAATGAGCAGTTCTTC
TRBV21-1	TRBJ2-7	-	-	CASSKGIAGILYEQYF	TGTGCCAGCAGCAAAGGGATAGCGGGAATTCTCTACGAGCAGTACTTC
TRBV5-1	TRBJ2-2	few	TRBD1	CASSLQGYGNTGELFF	TGCGCCAGCAGCTTACAGGGGTATGGGAACACCGGGGAGCTGTTTTTT
TRBV9	TRBJ1-3	-	-	CASSVGAISSGNTIYF	TGTGCCAGCAGCGTAGGGGCCATCTCCTCTGGAAACACCATATATTTT
TRBV29-1	TRBJ2-7	-	TRBD1	CSVEDGTVTDEQYF	TGCAGCGTTGAAGATGGGACAGTTACCGACGAGCAGTACTTC
TRBV9	TRBJ2-1	once	TRBD2	CASSPSGGAYNEQFF	TGTGCCAGCAGCCCTAGCGGGGGGGCCTACAATGAGCAGTTCTTC
TRBV27	TRBJ2-7	-	-	CASSFRGGYEQYF	TGTGCCAGCAGTTTTAGGGGGGGGTACGAGCAGTACTTC
TRBV28	TRBJ2-4	-	TRBD2	CASTKSWGLAGSSQYF	TGTGCCAGCACAAAGTCGTGGGGACTAGCGGGATCGTCTCAGTACTTC
TRBV11-2	TRBJ2-1	once	-	CASSARTSERNEQFF	TGTGCCAGCAGCGCCCGGACTTCGGAGCGGAATGAGCAGTTCTTC
TRBV5-4	TRBJ2-1	-	-	CASSLPGLVSYNEQFF	TGTGCCAGCAGCTTGCCAGGCCTAGTTTCCTACAATGAGCAGTTCTTC
TRBV5-1	TRBJ2-7	-	-	CASGWTGPYEQYF	TGCGCCAGCGGCTGGACGGGCCCCTACGAGCAGTACTTC
TRBV6-6	TRBJ1-6	once	TRBD1	CASSPRDRGDSPLHF	TGTGCCAGCAGTCCTCGGGACAGGGGTGATTCACCCCTCCACTTT
TRBV7-7	TRBJ2-1	-	TRBD1	CASSSTRTGINEQFF	TGTGCCAGCAGTTCTACGCGGACAGGGATTAATGAGCAGTTCTTC
TRBV11-2	TRBJ2-2	-	TRBD2	CASNPRGSGIVGELFF	TGTGCCAGCAACCCCCGGGGTAGCGGGATCGTCGGGGAGCTGTTTTTT
TRBV28	TRBJ2-7	-	TRBD2	CASSLSGLAGSKYF	TGTGCCAGCAGTTTATCGGGACTAGCGGGATCGAAGTACTTC
TRBV14	TRBJ2-4	-	TRBD2	CASSQVSTSGRGGNIQYF	TGTGCCAGCAGCCAAGTTTCGACTAGCGGGAGAGGGGGAAACATTCAGTACTTC
TRBV11-2	TRBJ2-2	-	TRBD1	CASSWDRANTGELFF	TGTGCCAGCAGCTGGGACAGGGCGAACACCGGGGAGCTGTTTTTT
TRBV5-1	TRBJ1-5	-	-	CASSVSGADQPQHF	TGCGCCAGCAGCGTCTCAGGGGCTGATCAGCCCCAGCATTTT
TRBV5-1	TRBJ1-4	few	TRBD1	CASSAGQGAILANEKLFF	TGCGCCAGCAGCGCGGGACAGGGGGCAATATTGGCTAATGAAAAACTGTTTTTT
TRBV2	TRBJ2-4	-	-	CASRPRLADKNIQYF	TGTGCCAGCAGGCCCCGTCTAGCAGACAAAAACATTCAGTACTTC
TRBV5-1	TRBJ1-1	few	-	CASSLEGLSNTEAFF	TGCGCCAGCAGCTTGGAGGGCCTATCGAACACTGAAGCTTTCTTT
TRBV18	TRBJ2-7	-	-	CASSPTTDYEQYF	TGTGCCAGCTCACCGACGACAGACTACGAGCAGTACTTC
TRBV28	TRBJ1-5	-	TRBD1	CASSLRTGTNQPQHF	TGTGCCAGCAGTTTACGGACAGGGACCAATCAGCCCCAGCATTTT
TRBV11-3	TRBJ2-3	-	-	CASSLGSSTDTQYF	TGTGCCAGCAGCTTGGGTTCCTCCACAGATACGCAGTATTTT